Following are 23 T cell receptor beta chains from one sample sequenced in a study of control samples from healthy donors and cancer patients. Method: immunoSEQ multiplex PCR; TCRdb's copy keeps in-frame clones and lacks some. The table includes over 100,000 clones, 90% detected once. Sample: blood. The receptors derive from a human donor in good health. The donor label of this sample is uncertain.

This chain uses TRBV7-9 with TRBJ2-2, with D possibly matching TRBD2 (6 bases). The CDR3 has 13 amino acids. Germline V gene lookup returns CDR1 SEHNR and CDR2 FQNEAQ (reference sequence). Trimming stripped 3 bases from V and 6 bases from J, with 8 bases between. CDR3 region: CASSLGGSGELFF. Here the CDR3 DNA reads TGTGCCAGCAGCTTGGGGGGTTCCGGGGAGCTGTTTTTT.

This rearrangement joins TRBV19 to TRBJ1-1, with D possibly TRBD1 on 5 matching bases. V was pared by 3 bases and J by 6 bases, with 5 bases between. Per the germline V gene, CDR1 is LNHDA and CDR2 is SQIVND (reference sequence). This CDR3 spans 11 amino acids. This CDR3 is CASSMGAEAFF. The CDR3 coding sequence is TGTGCCAGTAGTATGGGGGCTGAAGCTTTCTTT.

The chain is built from TRBV5-1 and TRBJ2-3, with TRBD2 matching over 10 bases. The junction had 6 bases not matched to a gene; V was cut back by 5 bases and J by 6 bases. CDR3 length: 14 residues. Germline-derived CDR1 and CDR2 are SGHRS and YFSETQ. The CDR3 protein is CASRSSGGFDTQYF. The CDR3 nucleotides are TGCGCCAGCAGATCTAGCGGGGGTTTTGATACGCAGTATTTT.

V gene TRBV4-2 combines with J gene TRBJ2-1; TRBD2 might be the D (6 bases). Looked up from germline, CDR1 is LGHNA and CDR2 is YNFKEQ. There are 17 residues in the CDR3. V lost 0 bases and J 7 bases, leaving 19 bases between the germline ends. CDR3 amino acids: CASSQDRGIAAQNEQFF. The CDR3 DNA reads as TGTGCCAGCAGCCAAGATCGGGGGATAGCGGCCCAAAATGAGCAGTTCTTC.

The count of this clone is one. The rearrangement links TRBV30 to TRBJ1-2; 7 bases are shared with TRBD1. Trimming took 1 base from V and 4 from J; bases not matched to a gene: 6. The CDR3 totals 14 residues. Germline CDR1 and CDR2: GTSNPN and SVGIG (reference sequence). CDR3 sequence (DNA): TGTGCCTGGAGTGGTAGGGGGCTAGTCTATGGCTACACCTTC. Translation gives CAWSGRGLVYGYTF.

The chain joins TRBV5-6 to TRBJ1-6; D remains unclear. Germline V gene sequence: CDR1 SGHDT, CDR2 YYEEEE. CDR3 length: 11 amino acids. V dropped 4 bases and J dropped 7 bases, with 3 bases sitting between them. The CDR3 here is CASSRNSPLHF. The CDR3 DNA reads as TGTGCCAGCAGCCGAAATTCACCCCTCCACTTT.

The V gene is TRBV5-1, the J gene TRBJ2-3, with 7 bases aligning to TRBD1. Germline assignment: CDR1 SGHRS and CDR2 YFSETQ. CDR3 length: 14 residues. Trimming cost V 0 bases and J 3 bases; bases outside gene matches: 1. The chain's CDR3 is CASSLVTGTDTQYF. For the CDR3, the DNA is TGCGCCAGCAGCTTGGTGACAGGGACAGATACGCAGTATTTT.

The genes are TRBV24-1 and TRBJ1-4, with D perhaps TRBD1 (5 bases). Deletions cut 3 bases from V and 6 bases from J, with 13 bases between. CDR3 length equals 15 residues. CDR1 is KGHDR and CDR2 is SFDVKD in the germline V gene. In DNA, the CDR3 is TGTGCCACCAGTGATGTGGGAAAAGGGGATGAAAAACTGTTTTTT. It yields the protein CATSDVGKGDEKLFF.

The V gene is TRBV4-1, the J gene TRBJ2-2, with no clear D. This CDR3 region has 14 residues. V was cut by 0 bases and J by 6 bases, with 8 bases left in between. Germline values: CDR1 MGHRA, CDR2 YSYEKL. The CDR3 reads CASSQDFIPGELFF. CDR3 coding DNA: TGCGCCAGCAGCCAAGATTTCATCCCCGGGGAGCTGTTTTTT.

The chain has TRBV5-1 and TRBJ1-5; no definite D call. The V end lost 0 bases, the J end lost 6 bases, and 7 bases lay between the germline ends. Germline CDR1 reads SGHRS; CDR2 reads YFSETQ. The CDR3 runs 13 residues. In DNA form, the CDR3 reads TGCGCCAGCAGCTTGGCCGCGGGTCAGCCCCAGCATTTT. Translation: CASSLAAGQPQHF.

This rearrangement joins TRBV28 to TRBJ1-6; 7 bases match TRBD1. The germline CDR1 and CDR2 sequences are MDHEN and SYDVKM. The CDR3 covers 14 residues. The V gene end was trimmed by 4 bases and the J gene end by 9 bases; junction bases not matched to a gene: 6. CDR3 amino acids: CASSSDREVSPLHF. The DNA for the CDR3 is TGTGCCAGCAGTTCCGACAGGGAGGTTTCACCCCTCCACTTT.

The rearrangement links TRBV6-5 to TRBJ2-1; tentative D call: TRBD2 (6 bases). In germline, CDR1 is MNHEY, CDR2 SVGAGI. V was trimmed by 7 bases and J by 0 bases, leaving 13 bases between them. This CDR3 is built from 15 residues. CDR3 in amino acids: CASTPLGGSYNEQFF. The CDR3 DNA reads TGTGCCAGCACCCCCTTGGGGGGCTCCTACAATGAGCAGTTCTTC.

The chain couples TRBV5-1 to TRBJ2-5; 8 bases align to TRBD2. The CDR3 length is 15 residues. Germline CDR1 and CDR2: SGHRS and YFSETQ. With V trimmed by 0 bases and J by 4 bases, 5 bases remained unmatched. The CDR3 coding sequence is TGCGCCAGCAGCTTGGCTCCGGGGGGGTCAGAGACCCAGTACTTC. Translated: CASSLAPGGSETQYF. Full variable domain (missing parts from reference TRBV5-1 and TRBJ2-5): KAGVTQTPRYLIKTRGQQVTLSCSPISGHRSVSWYQQTPGQGLQFLFEYFSETQRNKGNFPGRFSGRQFSNSRSEMNVSTLELGDSALYLCASSLAPGGSETQYFGPGTRLLVL.

CDR3 DNA sequence: TGCGCCAGCAGTGAGTTGACAGGGAAGGATGAGCAGTTCTTC. Its translation: CASSELTGKDEQFF. The V and J genes are TRBV10-2 and TRBJ2-1; TRBD1 matches 7 bases. In germline, CDR1 is WSHSY, CDR2 SAAADI. Germline trimming cut 1 base from V and 8 bases from J; bases unmatched to any gene: 5. The CDR3 totals 14 residues.

The chain combines TRBV6-5 with TRBJ2-2, with 8 bases aligning to TRBD2. Germline CDR1 and CDR2: MNHEY and SVGAGI. This CDR3 region has 15 residues. The trim removed 6 bases at V and 2 bases at J, leaving 5 bases unmatched. The CDR3 DNA reads as TGTGCCAGCAGCGCTGCGGGGGGAAACACCGGGGAGCTGTTTTTT. It codes for CASSAAGGNTGELFF.

The chain links TRBV6-1 to TRBJ1-2; 7 bases fit TRBD1. Germline V gives CDR1 MNHNS, CDR2 SASEGT. The ends lost 4 bases at V and 6 bases at J; junction bases unmatched: 14. This CDR3 spans 16 amino acids. The CDR3 spells CASSAATTGRLDGYTF. In DNA, the CDR3 is TGTGCCAGCAGTGCCGCAACGACAGGGAGGCTTGATGGCTACACCTTC.

CDR3 DNA sequence: TGTGCCAGTAGTGCGGCCCCAACTAATGAAAAACTGTTTTTT. This codes for CASSAAPTNEKLFF. The gene calls are TRBV19 and TRBJ1-4; D is uncertain. Germline CDR1 reads LNHDA; CDR2 reads SQIVND (reference sequence). This CDR3 has 14 amino acids. V dropped 5 bases and J dropped 0 bases, with 7 bases sitting between them.

The chain uses TRBV6-5 and TRBJ1-2; TRBD1 matches 7 bases. The CDR3 is made up of 13 amino acids. J was trimmed by 6 bases and V by 5 bases; bases with no gene match: 6. Germline loops: CDR1 MNHEY, CDR2 SVGAGI. The DNA for the CDR3 is TGTGCCAGCAGTCCCAGGGACAGACATGGCTACACCTTC. Its translation is CASSPRDRHGYTF.

The chain has TRBV3-1 (or the pseudogene TRBV3-2) and TRBJ2-5, with TRBD2 as a possible D gene (7 bases). The CDR3 is 16 residues long. V was trimmed by 4 bases and J by 2 bases, leaving 17 bases between them. Germline V lookup: CDR1 LGHDT, CDR2 YNNKEL (reference sequence). The CDR3 DNA sequence: TGTGCCAGCAGCCTCGTCTTTGGGAGGGGGCAAGAGACCCAGTACTTC. Encoded protein: CASSLVFGRGQETQYF.

The rearrangement links TRBV18 to TRBJ2-1, with D hard to call. V was pared by 2 bases and J by 0 bases, with 8 bases between. Germline lookup yields CDR1 KGHSH and CDR2 LQKENI. This CDR3 comprises 15 residues. In nucleotides, the CDR3 is TGTGCCAGCTCACCAGTCACCAGCTCCTACAATGAGCAGTTCTTC. This gives the protein CASSPVTSSYNEQFF.

The chain combines TRBV19 with TRBJ1-5, with D unclear. Germline CDR1 is LNHDA and CDR2 is SQIVND (reference sequence). This CDR3 contains 17 residues. V lost 3 bases and J lost 4, with 19 bases in between. Written as DNA, the CDR3 is TGTGCCAGTAGTATTCTATTCGCTGGCAGTAAGAATCAGCCCCAGCATTTT. It codes for CASSILFAGSKNQPQHF.

The CDR3 spells CASSVQGGEQYF. For the CDR3, the DNA is TGTGCCAGCAGCGTACAGGGTGGCGAGCAGTACTTC. The chain combines TRBV9 with TRBJ2-7, with a possible D match to TRBD1 (5 bases). Germline loops: CDR1 SGDLS, CDR2 YYNGEE. Between the trimmed V and J ends, which lost 1 base and 6 bases, there was a span of 8 bases. The CDR3 consists of 12 residues.

This CDR3 is CASGLEEWGPTGKGEQYF. In nucleotides, the CDR3 is TGTGCTAGTGGTTTGGAGGAGTGGGGCCCAACCGGGAAGGGGGAGCAGTACTTC. The chain has TRBV12-5 and TRBJ2-7, with D possibly called TRBD1 or TRBD2 (5 bases each). The CDR3 is made up of 18 amino acids. CDR1 and CDR2 (germline): LGHNT, FRNRAP. Trimming pared 1 base from V and 7 bases from J, leaving 26 bases between. Complete variable domain (other parts from reference TRBV12-5 and TRBJ2-7): DARVTQTPRHKVTEMGQEVTMRCQPILGHNTVFWYRQTMMQGLELLAYFRNRAPLDDSGMPKDRFSAEMPDATLATLKIQPSEPRDSAVYFCASGLEEWGPTGKGEQYFGPGTRLTVT.